The 29 T cell receptor beta chains in this list originate from one sample, sequenced in a study of blood T cell repertoires in COVID-19. Repertoires were generated with immunoSEQ multiplex PCR, while TCRdb's copy carries only in-frame clones and drops some. Of roughly 250,000 clones listed, roughly 84% were seen once; the top ten hold 0.75% to 0.95%. The specimen sequenced was peripheral blood. Receptor source: a human donor with COVID-19, enrolled during active disease. The donor label of this sample is uncertain.

This clone was seen once. This rearrangement joins TRBV28 to TRBJ1-1, with a weak D call TRBD1 (5 bases). Germline V gives CDR1 MDHEN, CDR2 SYDVKM. CDR3 length: 15 residues. V was clipped by 6 bases and J by 2 bases, with 16 bases between them. CDR3 amino acids: CASSRYSGENTEAFF. Here the CDR3 DNA reads TGTGCCAGCAGCCGATACTCGGGGGAAAACACTGAAGCTTTCTTT.

V usage is TRBV27 and J usage is TRBJ1-6; 7 nucleotides agree with TRBD1. Germline values: CDR1 MNHEY, CDR2 SMNVEV (reference sequence). V trimming: 2 bases; J trimming: 5 bases; junction bases outside the gene matches: 6. CDR3 length: 16 amino acids. CDR3 sequence: CASSLTGARDNSPLHF. In nucleotides, the CDR3 is TGTGCCAGCAGTTTAACAGGGGCTCGCGATAATTCACCCCTCCACTTT.

As DNA, the CDR3 is TGCGCCAGCAGCTTGGTCGGGGGGAACAATCAGCCCCAGCATTTT. It translates to CASSLVGGNNQPQHF. The rearrangement uses TRBV5-1 and TRBJ1-5, with D maybe TRBD1 (5 bases). Trimming took 0 bases from V and 3 from J, leaving 10 bases between them. Germline V gives CDR1 SGHRS, CDR2 YFSETQ. The CDR3 runs 15 residues.

This rearrangement joins TRBV3-1 (or the pseudogene TRBV3-2) to TRBJ2-7; D is possibly TRBD2 (6 bases). This CDR3 has 15 amino acids. V lost 0 bases to trimming and J lost 2 bases, with 11 bases between them. Per the germline V gene, CDR1 is LGHDT and CDR2 is YNNKEL (reference sequence). The CDR3 protein is CASSQDMEGTYEQYF. The CDR3 region has the DNA TGTGCCAGCAGCCAAGATATGGAGGGTACCTACGAGCAGTACTTC.

This clone was seen more than once but under ten times. The chain has TRBV3-1 (or the pseudogene TRBV3-2) and TRBJ2-1, with D perhaps matching TRBD1 (5 bases). V lost 0 bases and J 2 bases, leaving 20 bases between the germline ends. CDR3 length: 19 residues. Germline values: CDR1 LGHDT, CDR2 YNNKEL (reference sequence). The CDR3 sequence is CASSQDQGDSLVPYNEQFF. CDR3 DNA: TGTGCCAGCAGCCAAGATCAAGGAGACAGCCTTGTTCCCTACAATGAGCAGTTCTTC.

The rearrangement uses TRBV6-6 and TRBJ1-1; D ambiguous. This CDR3 comprises 13 residues. V lost 4 bases and J 6 bases, leaving 12 bases between the germline ends. Germline V gene data show CDR1 as MNHNY and CDR2 as SVGAGI (reference sequence). CDR3 sequence reads: CASSFLPDSEAFF. CDR3 sequence (DNA): TGTGCCAGCAGTTTCTTACCAGACTCTGAAGCTTTCTTT.

V gene TRBV6-5 combines with J gene TRBJ2-7; no definite D call. This CDR3 is 15 amino acids long. Deletions cut 0 bases from V and 2 bases from J, with 11 bases between. Germline assignment: CDR1 MNHEY and CDR2 SVGAGI. CDR3 amino acids: CASSYSAGAPYEQYF. CDR3 in DNA: TGTGCCAGCAGTTACTCGGCCGGAGCCCCCTACGAGCAGTACTTC.

The chain carries TRBV6-5 and TRBJ2-7, with D perhaps matching TRBD2 (6 bases). Germline V CDR1 and CDR2: MNHEY, SVGAGI. Trimming removed 6 bases at V and 4 bases at J, with 16 bases between. This CDR3 is 14 amino acids long. The CDR3 DNA follows: TGTGCCAGCAGCCCGGGACTTGAACCTTACGAGCAGTACTTC. It codes for CASSPGLEPYEQYF.

This clone was found once. The J gene is TRBJ2-7, the V gene TRBV28; tentative D call: TRBD1 (6 bases). Per germline, CDR1 MDHEN and CDR2 SYDVKM. There are 14 residues in the CDR3. Trimming left V 5 bases short and J 4 bases short, with 15 bases between. CDR3 sequence reads: CASSITGTRYEQYF. The DNA for the CDR3 is TGTGCCAGCAGTATAACCGGGACAAGATACGAGCAGTACTTC.

The J gene is TRBJ1-1, the V gene TRBV6-5; D not resolved. V was pared by 6 bases and J by 4 bases, with 18 bases between. From germline, CDR1 is MNHEY and CDR2 SVGAGI. This CDR3 has 15 amino acids. The CDR3 region is CASSWASHEGTEAFF. CDR3 nucleotide sequence: TGTGCCAGCAGCTGGGCCTCCCATGAGGGCACTGAAGCTTTCTTT.

J is TRBJ2-1 and V is TRBV24-1; D might be TRBD2 (5 bases). This CDR3 region has 13 residues. Germline CDR1 is KGHDR and CDR2 is SFDVKD. V lost 9 bases, J lost 5 bases, and 13 bases lay in between. In DNA, the CDR3 is TGTGCCACCGGGCGCGACGGGAACAATGAGCAGTTCTTC. Translating gives CATGRDGNNEQFF.

J is TRBJ2-3 and V is TRBV9, with TRBD2 identical over 7 bases. The CDR3 is made up of 16 amino acids. V shed 3 bases, J shed 2 bases, and the junction held 9 bases outside the gene matches. The V gene's germline CDR1 is SGDLS and CDR2 YYNGEE. The CDR3 spells CASSAFSGSNTDTQYF. Written as DNA, the CDR3 is TGTGCCAGCAGCGCATTTAGCGGGTCGAACACAGATACGCAGTATTTT.

As concerns this clone: The junction and the germline gene differ at one end; a read error may be behind it. V usage is TRBV7-9 and J usage is TRBJ2-7, with D tentatively TRBD1 (6 bases). This CDR3 has 11 amino acids. Germline-derived CDR1 and CDR2 are SEHNR and FQNEAQ (reference sequence). The CDR3 reads CASRLGQEQYF. The CDR3 region has the DNA TGTGCCAGCAGGTTAGGACAGGAGCAGTACTTC.

The chain employs TRBV3-1 (or the pseudogene TRBV3-2) and TRBJ2-7, with D possibly being TRBD1 (7 bases). Per germline, CDR1 LGHDT and CDR2 YNNKEL (reference sequence). V was pared by 2 bases and J by 5 bases, with 16 bases between. The CDR3 consists of 15 residues. This CDR3 reads CASSQFGRGANEQYF. The CDR3 DNA sequence: TGTGCCAGCAGCCAATTCGGCAGGGGGGCCAACGAGCAGTACTTC.

V usage is TRBV6-5 and J usage is TRBJ2-3, with TRBD1 identical over 8 bases. CDR3 length: 16 residues. The germline V gene encodes CDR1 MNHEY and CDR2 SVGAGI. V dropped 4 bases and J dropped 5; count of bases not matched to a gene: 11. The DNA for the CDR3 is TGTGCCAGCAGTTCATCTGGACAGGGTATCAGAGATACGCAGTATTTT. This sequence encodes CASSSSGQGIRDTQYF.

This clone was detected once. Other nucleotide sequences from this sample produce the same CDR3. The V call is TRBV7-3, the J call TRBJ1-2; the D is unclear. V was pared by 0 bases and J by 4 bases, with 6 bases between. The CDR3 loop spans 13 amino acids. CDR1 is SGHTA and CDR2 is FQGTGA in the germline V gene. CDR3 sequence reads: CASSLTSGYGYTF. CDR3 DNA sequence: TGTGCCAGCAGCTTAACATCGGGCTATGGCTACACCTTC. The whole variable domain, filled in from reference TRBV7-3 and TRBJ1-2, reads GAGVSQTPSNKVTEKGKYVELRCDPISGHTALYWYRQSLGQGPEFLIYFQGTGAADDSGLPNDRFFAVRPEGSVSTLKIQRTERGDSAVYLCASSLTSGYGYTFGSGTRLTVV.

This chain uses TRBV28 with TRBJ1-1; D is uncertain. CDR3 length equals 14 residues. V lost 6 bases and J 7 bases, leaving 18 bases between the germline ends. Looked up from germline, CDR1 is MDHEN and CDR2 is SYDVKM. The CDR3 bases are TGTGCCAGCAGGAAGGGCCGGCGGGTGGATGAAGCTTTCTTT. This gives the protein CASRKGRRVDEAFF.

The chain combines TRBV6-2 or TRBV6-3 with TRBJ1-4; no definite D call. The CDR3 is made up of 14 amino acids. From germline, CDR1 is MNHEY and CDR2 SVGEGT. The V gene lost 2 bases and the J gene lost 3 bases, with 7 bases spanning the gap. Here the CDR3 reads CASSYVGANEKLFF. CDR3 sequence (DNA): TGTGCCAGCAGTTACGTCGGGGCTAATGAAAAACTGTTTTTT.

The chain carries TRBV7-8 and TRBJ1-2; TRBD1 might be the D (6 bases). The CDR3 has 15 amino acids. V lost 0 bases, J lost 7 bases, and 15 bases lay in between. Germline V gene sequence: CDR1 SGHVS, CDR2 FQNEAQ. CDR3 loop: CASSLAVGGAGGYTF. CDR3 DNA sequence: TGTGCCAGCAGCTTAGCCGTGGGGGGGGCTGGTGGCTACACCTTC.

The chain has TRBV6-1 and TRBJ2-2; TRBD2 agrees at 10 bases. Germline CDR1 reads MNHNS; CDR2 reads SASEGT. The CDR3 is 20 amino acids. The J segment lost 1 base and the V segment lost 4 bases, leaving 15 bases of the junction unmatched. The chain's CDR3 is CASSVIKVASGSLNTGELFF. In DNA form, the CDR3 reads TGTGCCAGCAGTGTGATAAAGGTCGCTAGCGGGAGTCTGAACACCGGGGAGCTGTTTTTT.

This sequence joins TRBV25-1 and TRBJ1-4; the match to TRBD1 covers 7 bases. Germline CDR1 and CDR2: MGHDK and SYGVNS. CDR3 size: 16 residues. The V gene end was trimmed by 4 bases and the J gene end by 0 bases; junction bases not matched to a gene: 5. This chain's CDR3 is CASSGGTVSTNEKLFF. CDR3 coding DNA: TGTGCCAGCAGTGGCGGGACAGTGTCAACTAATGAAAAACTGTTTTTT.

The chain joins TRBV10-2 to TRBJ1-3, with TRBD1 as a possible D gene (5 bases). Trimming pared 4 bases from V and 3 bases from J, leaving 10 bases between. Per germline, CDR1 WSHSY and CDR2 SAAADI. This CDR3 spans 14 amino acids. In nucleotides, the CDR3 is TGCGCCAGCAGTGCTGGGGGGGGTGGAAACACCATATATTTT. Translated, it gives CASSAGGGGNTIYF.

This chain connects TRBV11-3 to TRBJ2-7; D possibly corresponds to TRBD2 (6 bases). Looked up from germline, CDR1 is SGHNT and CDR2 is YENEEA. This CDR3 comprises 14 residues. The V end was cut by 3 bases, the J end by 0 bases, with 9 bases between. The CDR3: CASSLGGSSYEQYF. CDR3 bases: TGTGCCAGCAGCTTGGGGGGTAGCTCCTACGAGCAGTACTTC.

This clone was seen once. The chain uses TRBV3-1 (or the pseudogene TRBV3-2) and TRBJ1-2; no clear D. From germline, CDR1 is LGHDT and CDR2 YNNKEL (reference sequence). The CDR3 sequence is 12 residues long. V gave up 2 bases and J gave up 3 bases, with 4 bases separating them. CDR3: CASSQSDYGYTF. The CDR3 nucleotides read TGTGCCAGCAGCCAATCAGACTATGGCTACACCTTC.

This clone was observed once. The V and J genes are TRBV6-6 and TRBJ2-2, with D possibly being TRBD2 (6 bases). The CDR3 has 13 residues. Germline assignment: CDR1 MNHNY and CDR2 SVGAGI (reference sequence). Trimming stripped 6 bases from V and 6 bases from J, with 11 bases between. The CDR3 DNA reads as TGTGCCAGCAGCTTAGGAGGGGCCGGGGAGCTGTTTTTT. Translation: CASSLGGAGELFF.

This clone was seen only a few times. The rearrangement links TRBV2 to TRBJ2-7; 7 positions match TRBD1. With 3 bases clipped from V and 3 bases from J, the junction kept 2 bases outside the gene matches. The CDR3 spans 13 residues. The germline CDR1 and CDR2 sequences are SNHLY and FYNNEI. CDR3 protein: CASSEGQFYEQYF. The CDR3 coding sequence is TGTGCCAGCAGTGAGGGACAGTTCTACGAGCAGTACTTC.

V and J are TRBV11-2 and TRBJ1-2; D ambiguous. The CDR3 is 14 residues long. The germline V gene has CDR1 SGHAT and CDR2 FQNNGV. V was trimmed by 1 base and J by 4 bases, leaving 10 bases between them. As DNA, the CDR3 is TGTGCCAGCAGCTTAGCGGCGGGGTTCTATGGCTACACCTTC. Protein: CASSLAAGFYGYTF.

The chain employs TRBV7-2 and TRBJ1-3, with D perhaps TRBD1 (5 bases). The CDR3 runs 19 residues. Trimming took 1 base from V and 1 from J, leaving 20 bases between them. Germline V gene lookup returns CDR1 SGHTA and CDR2 FQGNSA. CDR3 sequence reads: CASSLVGGVARYSGNTIYF. As DNA, the CDR3 is TGTGCCAGCAGCTTAGTGGGGGGGGTGGCACGATATTCTGGAAACACCATATATTTT.

This chain links TRBV27 with TRBJ1-5; TRBD1 matches 7 bases. Germline V gene data show CDR1 as MNHEY and CDR2 as SMNVEV (reference sequence). Losses at the gene ends were 6 bases for V and 4 bases for J; bases not matched to a gene: 9. This CDR3 contains 15 residues. Here the CDR3 DNA reads TGTGCCAGCAGACCCATGACAGGGCGAAATCAGCCCCAGCATTTT. It encodes CASRPMTGRNQPQHF.